A selection of T cell receptor beta chains follows, all from one sample in a study of T cells in localized non-small cell lung cancer. Profiled with immunoSEQ multiplex PCR; TCRdb holds only in-frame clones, not every one. The data contain 40,000 or so clones, roughly 82% of them singletons. This specimen was peripheral blood, taken before any cancer treatment. The receptors stem from a male donor aged 60 or over with stage III squamous cell lung carcinoma. The CDR3 runs from the conserved cysteine through the conserved F or W. The D gene is left open where the match is weak. Clone size is stated in some rows and not others, as once, few, many or a class when expanded.

clone_size d_call j_call v_call cdr3_length cdr3_nt cdr3_aa
. . TRBJ1-2 TRBV19 13 TGTGCCAGTAGTACTACCGGGACCAACGGCTACACCTTC CASSTTGTNGYTF
. TRBD1 TRBJ1-1 TRBV6-1 15 TGTGCCAGCAGGGACCGGGACAGGGGGCTGCAGGGAGCTTTCTTT CASRDRDRGLQGAFF
. . TRBJ1-1 TRBV11-2 15 TGTGCCAGCAGCTTTTCGACAGCCATGAACACTGAAGCTTTCTTT CASSFSTAMNTEAFF
. . TRBJ2-2 TRBV13 16 TGTGCCAGCAGCTTAGGGGACAGAGGCGACACCGGGGAGCTGTTTTTT CASSLGDRGDTGELFF
. . TRBJ2-7 TRBV6-6 14 TGTGCCAGCAGTTACCTTGGGGGCTCGAGCGAGCAGTACTTC CASSYLGGSSEQYF
. TRBD1 TRBJ1-1 TRBV18 17 TGTGCCAGCTCGCCGAATTCACAGGGGGCGGGGAACACTGAAGCTTTCTTT CASSPNSQGAGNTEAFF
. TRBD2 TRBJ2-1 TRBV7-9 15 TGTGCCAGCAGCTTAACCAGCGGGGGATACAATGAGCAGTTCTTC CASSLTSGGYNEQFF
. TRBD2 TRBJ2-1 TRBV2 15 TGTGCCAGCAGCTGGACTAGCGGGGGGGCCGGTGAGCAGTTCTTC CASSWTSGGAGEQFF
. . TRBJ2-5 TRBV19 16 TGTGCCAGTACCCCGGGCGGGGCGGTCACCCAAGAGACCCAGTACTTC CASTPGGAVTQETQYF
. . TRBJ2-7 TRBV6-5 13 TGTGCCAGCAGGTCTAGCGCCACCTACGAGCAGTACTTC CASRSSATYEQYF
. . TRBJ1-2 TRBV10-3 15 TGTGCCATCAGAGGGTATCCAGGGGAAGCTCAGGGCTACACCTTC CAIRGYPGEAQGYTF
. . TRBJ2-5 TRBV7-7 13 TGTGCCAGCAGCCCGGACTTTCAAGAGACCCAGTACTTC CASSPDFQETQYF
. TRBD2 TRBJ2-5 TRBV7-9 14 TGTGCCAGCAGCCCGGGGAGGGCCTGGGAGACCCAGTACTTC CASSPGRAWETQYF
few . TRBJ1-2 TRBV7-8 14 TGTGCCAGCAGCTTAGATCACGGCTACTATGGCTACACCTTC CASSLDHGYYGYTF
. . TRBJ1-1 TRBV2 11 TGTGCCAGTTATGGGTTCACTGAAGCTTTCTTT CASYGFTEAFF
. . TRBJ1-1 TRBV11-3 15 TGTGCCAGCAGCGCCACCGGGACGTCGGGCACTGAAGCTTTCTTT CASSATGTSGTEAFF
. TRBD1 TRBJ2-1 TRBV7-3 15 TGTGCCAGCAGCGTAGGGGGCCTCTCCTACAATGAGCAGTTCTTC CASSVGGLSYNEQFF
. . TRBJ2-7 TRBV5-1 14 TGCGCCAGCAGCACGGGCGGGCAGGGAGGCGAGCAGTACTTC CASSTGGQGGEQYF
. . TRBJ1-5 TRBV19 15 TGTGCCAGTAGTATTGGAGGGCCTATCAATCAGCCCCAGCATTTT CASSIGGPINQPQHF
. . TRBJ2-2 TRBV18 14 TGTGCCAGCTCACAGGGACCGAACACCGGGGAGCTGTTTTTT CASSQGPNTGELFF
. TRBD2 TRBJ2-3 TRBV10-1 18 TGCGCCAGCAGTGAGGCTTCGGATAGCGGGGGCCTCACAGATACGCAGTATTTT CASSEASDSGGLTDTQYF
. . TRBJ2-1 TRBV2 12 TGTGCCAGCAGTGAGCCTAACAATGAGCAGTTCTTC CASSEPNNEQFF
. . TRBJ2-7 TRBV5-1 13 TGCGCCAGCAGCTTGGTCAGGGGACAAGAGCAGTACTTC CASSLVRGQEQYF
. . TRBJ1-4 TRBV7-9 15 TGTGCCAGCAGCTTAAGGGTAGGGCAGGATGAAAAACTGTTTTTT CASSLRVGQDEKLFF
. . TRBJ2-1 TRBV7-3 18 TGTGCCAGCAGCTTAACGCGGGGAGGCGCGGGGATCTACAATGAGCAGTTCTTC CASSLTRGGAGIYNEQFF
. . TRBJ2-7 TRBV5-1 14 TGCGCCAGCAGCTTGGTAGGAACACCCTACGAGCAGTACTTC CASSLVGTPYEQYF
. . TRBJ2-7 TRBV27 16 TGTGCCAGCAGTTTAGAGCAACTAGCCGAATCTTACGAGCAGTACTTC CASSLEQLAESYEQYF
. . TRBJ1-1 TRBV29-1 13 TGCAGCGTTCACAGTGCAGAGAACACTGAAGCTTTCTTT CSVHSAENTEAFF
. . TRBJ2-3 TRBV6-5 11 TGTGCCAGCAGTTCAGTAAATACGCAGTATTTT CASSSVNTQYF
. . TRBJ2-5 TRBV5-1 14 TGCGCCAGCAGTCTTTCCCGACAGCAAGAGACCCAGTACTTC CASSLSRQQETQYF
. . TRBJ1-5 TRBV18 16 TGTGCCAGCTCACCACGTGGCGGTTATAGCAATCAGCCCCAGCATTTT CASSPRGGYSNQPQHF
. . TRBJ2-5 TRBV11-1 13 TGTGCCAGCAGCCCACGGGTGGGGGAGACCCAGTACTTC CASSPRVGETQYF
. . TRBJ1-5 TRBV6-1 13 TGTGCCAGCCGTGAGGGCCCCAATCAGCCCCAGCATTTT CASREGPNQPQHF
. . TRBJ2-6 TRBV12-5 17 TGTGCTAGTGGTTTGGTACGGGGGACCGGGGGGGCCAACGTCCTGACTTTC CASGLVRGTGGANVLTF
. . TRBJ1-1 TRBV5-4 14 TGTGCCAGCAGCCACCTCGACAGGAACACTGAAGCTTTCTTT CASSHLDRNTEAFF
. . TRBJ1-3 TRBV9 15 TGTGCCAGCAGCCCCGGGACAAGCTCTGGAAACACCATATATTTT CASSPGTSSGNTIYF
once . TRBJ2-6 TRBV30 13 TGTGCCTGGAGTGTGTCTGGGGCCAACGTCCTGACTTTC CAWSVSGANVLTF
. . TRBJ1-6 TRBV21-1 12 TGTGCCAGCAGCACGGACGACTCACCCCTCCACTTT CASSTDDSPLHF
. . TRBJ1-2 TRBV14 12 TGTGCCAGCAGCGGGGATACCTATGGCTACACCTTC CASSGDTYGYTF
. TRBD2 TRBJ2-5 TRBV6-1 18 TGTGCCAGCAGTGAAATGAGGGGACTAGCGGACCTCCAAGAGACCCAGTACTTC CASSEMRGLADLQETQYF
. . TRBJ2-7 TRBV5-1 15 TGCGCCAGCAGCTTTGGGAATCTTAACTCCTACGAGCAGTACTTC CASSFGNLNSYEQYF
few . TRBJ2-3 TRBV11-2 15 TGTGCCAGCAGCTTTCTGAAGCGAATTCCCGATACGCAGTATTTT CASSFLKRIPDTQYF
. TRBD2 TRBJ2-1 TRBV5-1 16 TGCGCCAGCAGCTTGACGGGACTAGCGGGTTACAATGAGCAGTTCTTC CASSLTGLAGYNEQFF
few . TRBJ1-1 TRBV11-2 15 TGTGCCAGCAGCTTAGATCCGGGGTCGAACACTGAAGCTTTCTTT CASSLDPGSNTEAFF